Listed below are T cell receptor beta chains from one sample, sequenced in a study of OX40 agonist ivuxolimab in advanced cancers. The method was immunoSEQ multiplex PCR; TCRdb's version includes in-frame clones alone and lacks a portion of them. The table includes around 30,000 clones, about 88% detected once. The specimen was CD4+ or CD8+ T cells sorted from blood, collected in a trial of the OX40 agonist ivuxolimab. The receptors stem from an adult with an advanced solid tumor such as melanoma, head and neck, liver or kidney cancer. The CDR3 runs from the conserved cysteine through the conserved F or W. Each record gives: CDR3 DNA, CDR3 protein, D gene, J gene, clone size, V gene. A D gene is named only where the DNA matches it firmly. The listing skips clone size in some rows; elsewhere it reads once, few, many or a size class.

DNA: TGCGCCAGCAGCTTGGGCCGGAACAATGAGCAGTTCTTC; CDR3: CASSLGRNNEQFF; D: NA; J: TRBJ2-1; size: NA; V: TRBV5-1
DNA: TGTGCCAGTAGTATAGGCCGGATGGTTTTAGTTGGCTACACCTTC; CDR3: CASSIGRMVLVGYTF; D: NA; J: TRBJ1-2; size: NA; V: TRBV19
DNA: TGTGCCAGCAACCTGGGACAGCACTCTGGAAACACCATATATTTT; CDR3: CASNLGQHSGNTIYF; D: TRBD1; J: TRBJ1-3; size: NA; V: TRBV11-2
DNA: TGTGCCAGCAGCTTTTTCGGGGGAGGGCGGAACACTGAAGCTTTCTTT; CDR3: CASSFFGGGRNTEAFF; D: NA; J: TRBJ1-1; size: NA; V: TRBV7-2
DNA: TGCGCCAGCAGCTGGGCGGACAGTTCCACTGAAGCTTTCTTT; CDR3: CASSWADSSTEAFF; D: NA; J: TRBJ1-1; size: NA; V: TRBV5-1
DNA: TGTGCCAGCAGTGAAAGGTTTTCTCGGCAGCAGATCTATGGCTACACCTTC; CDR3: CASSERFSRQQIYGYTF; D: NA; J: TRBJ1-2; size: once; V: TRBV2
DNA: TGTGCCAGCAGTGAAGACACTGACAGGGAGGGAAGGGGCTACACCTTC; CDR3: CASSEDTDREGRGYTF; D: TRBD1; J: TRBJ1-2; size: NA; V: TRBV25-1
DNA: TGTGCCAGCAGCTTATTCTGGGGGGACTCTATCAATGAGCAGTTCTTC; CDR3: CASSLFWGDSINEQFF; D: NA; J: TRBJ2-1; size: NA; V: TRBV11-2
DNA: TGTGCCAGCAGTTCCCTCCGGAGGACACTCCGAGACTTATACAATGAGCAGTTCTTC; CDR3: CASSSLRRTLRDLYNEQFF; D: NA; J: TRBJ2-1; size: NA; V: TRBV28
DNA: TGTGCCAGCAGCTGGGACCTATACGAGCAGTACTTC; CDR3: CASSWDLYEQYF; D: NA; J: TRBJ2-7; size: NA; V: TRBV7-9
DNA: TGTGCCAGCAGCTTGGGAGATGCCACTGAAGCTTTCTTT; CDR3: CASSLGDATEAFF; D: NA; J: TRBJ1-1; size: NA; V: TRBV5-5
DNA: TGTGCCAGCAGTTTCCGCCAGACGTACCAAGAGACCCAGTACTTC; CDR3: CASSFRQTYQETQYF; D: NA; J: TRBJ2-5; size: NA; V: TRBV28
DNA: TGTGCCAGCACTGACTCTGGGGCCAACGTCCTGACTTTC; CDR3: CASTDSGANVLTF; D: NA; J: TRBJ2-6; size: NA; V: TRBV27
DNA: TGTGCCAGCAGCCGTCTGGGCAGGGGATTAGATACGCAGTATTTT; CDR3: CASSRLGRGLDTQYF; D: NA; J: TRBJ2-3; size: NA; V: TRBV7-9
DNA: TGTGCCAGCAGTTTACGCGCTAGCGAGTACAATGAGCAGTTCTTC; CDR3: CASSLRASEYNEQFF; D: NA; J: TRBJ2-1; size: NA; V: TRBV27
DNA: TGTGCCAGCAGATTCCAGGGGGATGAGACCCAGTACTTC; CDR3: CASRFQGDETQYF; D: TRBD1; J: TRBJ2-5; size: NA; V: TRBV7-9
DNA: TGTGCCAGCAGTGAATTGAGAGTGGCCGGTGAAAAACTGTTTTTT; CDR3: CASSELRVAGEKLFF; D: NA; J: TRBJ1-4; size: NA; V: TRBV25-1
DNA: TGTGCCAGCAGATCCCTTCGGACCGTTGACTACAATGAGCAGTTCTTC; CDR3: CASRSLRTVDYNEQFF; D: NA; J: TRBJ2-1; size: NA; V: TRBV7-9
DNA: TGCGCCAGCAGCTTCCGGGCCGACCTTCCGAATTCACCCCTCCACTTT; CDR3: CASSFRADLPNSPLHF; D: NA; J: TRBJ1-6; size: once; V: TRBV5-1
DNA: TGTGCCAGCAGCGCCTTGTCCGGTCAGCCCCAGCATTTT; CDR3: CASSALSGQPQHF; D: NA; J: TRBJ1-5; size: once; V: TRBV9
DNA: TGTGCCAGCAGCTTGACTGGGAGCTCCTACGAGCAGTACTTC; CDR3: CASSLTGSSYEQYF; D: NA; J: TRBJ2-7; size: NA; V: TRBV5-4
DNA: TGTGCCAGCAGCGGAGGACAGAACCCGAACACCGGGGAGCTGTTTTTT; CDR3: CASSGGQNPNTGELFF; D: NA; J: TRBJ2-2; size: NA; V: TRBV9
DNA: TGTGCCAGCAGCCAAGATCTCCGCGACGAGCAGTACTTC; CDR3: CASSQDLRDEQYF; D: NA; J: TRBJ2-7; size: NA; V: TRBV14
DNA: TGTGCCAGAAGCGCGACAGGGGGCGACGAGCAGTACTTC; CDR3: CARSATGGDEQYF; D: TRBD1; J: TRBJ2-7; size: NA; V: TRBV5-3
DNA: TGTGCCAGCAGTTTTACGGGAGTCACCGGGGAGCTGTTTTTT; CDR3: CASSFTGVTGELFF; D: NA; J: TRBJ2-2; size: NA; V: TRBV28
DNA: TGTGCCAGCAGTGAGGCTAGCGGAGGTGGAGATACGCAGTATTTT; CDR3: CASSEASGGGDTQYF; D: TRBD2; J: TRBJ2-3; size: NA; V: TRBV6-4
DNA: TGTGCCAGCAGTTTAGCAGACAGGGGAACCGGGGAGCTGTTTTTT; CDR3: CASSLADRGTGELFF; D: TRBD1; J: TRBJ2-2; size: once; V: TRBV28
DNA: TGCGCCAGCAGCCAAGATCGGAGGGGAGAGACCCAGTACTTC; CDR3: CASSQDRRGETQYF; D: NA; J: TRBJ2-5; size: medium-sized; V: TRBV4-1
DNA: TGTGCCAGCAGCTTAGAGCGGGTCGATATGGAGCAGTACTTC; CDR3: CASSLERVDMEQYF; D: NA; J: TRBJ2-7; size: NA; V: TRBV13
DNA: TGTGCCAGCAAAGACAGGGCTACTAGCACAGATACGCAGTATTTT; CDR3: CASKDRATSTDTQYF; D: TRBD1; J: TRBJ2-3; size: NA; V: TRBV6-5
DNA: TGTGCCAGCAGTTTAGTGGGACAGGGGGCAACCGGGGAGCTGTTTTTT; CDR3: CASSLVGQGATGELFF; D: TRBD1; J: TRBJ2-2; size: NA; V: TRBV28
DNA: TGTGCCAGCAGCTTAGATAATGGAGGGGACCCAGATACGCAGTATTTT; CDR3: CASSLDNGGDPDTQYF; D: NA; J: TRBJ2-3; size: NA; V: TRBV11-3
DNA: TGCGCCAGCAGACAAACCCGGGGACACGAGCAGTACTTC; CDR3: CASRQTRGHEQYF; D: NA; J: TRBJ2-7; size: NA; V: TRBV5-1
DNA: TGTGCCACCAGCAGAGACAGATCCTACAATGAGCAGTTCTTC; CDR3: CATSRDRSYNEQFF; D: NA; J: TRBJ2-1; size: NA; V: TRBV15
DNA: TGTGCCAGCAGCCCCCGGCGGGGGGATAGGACGAATCAGCCCCAGCATTTT; CDR3: CASSPRRGDRTNQPQHF; D: NA; J: TRBJ1-5; size: NA; V: TRBV7-8
DNA: TGTGCCAGCAGTTCCCAGACAGGGGGGGAACGCTACGAGCAGTACTTC; CDR3: CASSSQTGGERYEQYF; D: TRBD1; J: TRBJ2-7; size: NA; V: TRBV28
DNA: TGTGCCAGCAGCTGGCACGTGGGGAACCAAGAGACCCAGTACTTC; CDR3: CASSWHVGNQETQYF; D: NA; J: TRBJ2-5; size: NA; V: TRBV9
DNA: TGTGCCACCAGCCCGGACAGGAGCAGGTACGAGCAGTACTTC; CDR3: CATSPDRSRYEQYF; D: TRBD1; J: TRBJ2-7; size: NA; V: TRBV15
DNA: TGTGCCAGCAGCCCCCCGGCCATGAACACTGAAGCTTTCTTT; CDR3: CASSPPAMNTEAFF; D: NA; J: TRBJ1-1; size: NA; V: TRBV7-9
DNA: TGTGCCAGCAGTTTTGTTAGTTCCGTAGGGGGGGCGCGCGAGCAGTACTTC; CDR3: CASSFVSSVGGAREQYF; D: NA; J: TRBJ2-7; size: NA; V: TRBV27
DNA: TGTGCCAGCAGTTTAAGTTGGGACATGGGCGATGGCTACACCTTC; CDR3: CASSLSWDMGDGYTF; D: NA; J: TRBJ1-2; size: NA; V: TRBV27